Listed below are T cell receptor beta chains from one sample, sequenced in a study of cytomegalovirus exposure and HLA in healthy donors. Sequenced by immunoSEQ multiplex PCR; TCRdb stores in-frame clones only, minus some. The data show about 93,000 clones, roughly 78% seen once. The sequenced sample consisted of PBMCs. These receptors were obtained from a man younger than 45 in good health and CMV-seronegative. Each CDR3 is given with its conserved first and last residue. Fields, in order: V gene, CDR3 length, J gene, clone size, D gene, CDR3 DNA, CDR3 protein. D genes are given only for firm matches. The size of a clone is reported for some rows only, either as once, few or many, or as a class for expanded clones.

TRBV4-1	18	TRBJ2-3	NA	TRBD2	TGCGCCAGCAGGCCACTAGCGGGAGGGAATCAGGGCACAGATACGCAGTATTTT	CASRPLAGGNQGTDTQYF
TRBV9	15	TRBJ2-1	NA	NA	TGTGCCAGCAGCGTAGGACAGAACTCCTACAATGAGCAGTTCTTC	CASSVGQNSYNEQFF
TRBV21-1	14	TRBJ1-6	NA	NA	TGTGCCAGCAATAACAGTCCCTATAATTCACCCCTCCACTTT	CASNNSPYNSPLHF
TRBV18	17	TRBJ2-2	few	TRBD2	TGTGCCAGCTCACCAAGCCTAGCGGGAGCGGGCACCGGGGAGCTGTTTTTT	CASSPSLAGAGTGELFF
TRBV11-2	12	TRBJ2-7	NA	NA	TGTGCCAGCAGCTTGTCGGGCTACGAGCAGTACTTC	CASSLSGYEQYF
TRBV19	15	TRBJ1-5	NA	TRBD1	TGTGCCAGTAGTGACAGGGTGACAGGCAATCAGCCCCAGCATTTT	CASSDRVTGNQPQHF
TRBV18	16	TRBJ1-2	NA	NA	TGTGCCAGCTCACCACCGAGCCAGGGCGCTAACTATGGCTACACCTTC	CASSPPSQGANYGYTF
TRBV20-1	8	TRBJ1-2	NA	NA	TGCCCGAGAAGTGGCTACACCTTC	CPRSGYTF
TRBV9	15	TRBJ1-2	NA	NA	TGTGCCAGCAGCGTAGTTTCTAAACAGTCACGGGGCTACACCTTC	CASSVVSKQSRGYTF
TRBV18	17	TRBJ2-2	NA	NA	TGTGCCAGCTCACCCCCCCTTGGGGGGGGCTTGACCGGGGAGCTGTTTTTT	CASSPPLGGGLTGELFF
TRBV5-4	15	TRBJ2-5	few	TRBD1	TGTGCCAGCAGACTTGGACAGGGGGCACTGGAGACCCAGTACTTC	CASRLGQGALETQYF
TRBV2	14	TRBJ1-6	few	NA	TGTGCCAGCAGTGAATCAGGGGTTAATTCACCCCTCCACTTT	CASSESGVNSPLHF
TRBV9	16	TRBJ1-2	NA	TRBD1	TGTGCCAGCAGCGTACCAGACAGGGGATTCGATTATGGCTACACCTTC	CASSVPDRGFDYGYTF
TRBV2	18	TRBJ1-5	NA	NA	TGTGCCAGCAGGGCAGAGTCCGGGACATTACATAGCAATCAGCCCCAGCATTTT	CASRAESGTLHSNQPQHF
TRBV11-2	15	TRBJ1-4	few	TRBD1	TGTGCCAGCAGCTATTTAGGGGGCGCAGTCGAAAAACTGTTTTTT	CASSYLGGAVEKLFF
TRBV19	12	TRBJ2-2	NA	NA	TGTGCCAGTAGTGGGGGCAGGAGGGAGCTGTTTTTT	CASSGGRRELFF
TRBV13	14	TRBJ2-7	NA	NA	TGTGCCAGCAAACTTTCCGGGTCATCCTACGAGCAGTACTTC	CASKLSGSSYEQYF
TRBV30	11	TRBJ1-2	NA	NA	TGTGCCTGCACAGTAGACTATGGCTACACCTTC	CACTVDYGYTF
TRBV6-5	12	TRBJ1-1	NA	NA	TGTGCCACCTTGTGGGGAGACACTGAAGCTTTCTTT	CATLWGDTEAFF
TRBV5-4	16	TRBJ2-3	NA	TRBD2	TGTGCCAGCAGCTTGGGCCTAGCGGGAAGCACAGATACGCAGTATTTT	CASSLGLAGSTDTQYF
TRBV2	14	TRBJ2-3	NA	TRBD2	TGTGCCAGCAGTGTGGGACTAGCGGGGTGGGGGCAGTATTTT	CASSVGLAGWGQYF
TRBV2	15	TRBJ2-2	NA	NA	TGTGCCAGCAGTGAAGTGGCAGGGGCCACCGGGGAGCTGTTTTTT	CASSEVAGATGELFF
TRBV6-1	16	TRBJ2-3	NA	TRBD2	TGTGCCAGCAGTGAAGCCACTAGCGGGAGGAGAGATACGCAGTATTTT	CASSEATSGRRDTQYF
TRBV5-8	17	TRBJ2-5	few	NA	TGTGCCAGCAGCGATGCCCCCTTCGAACTAGGGCTTTCTATCCAGTACTTC	CASSDAPFELGLSIQYF
TRBV7-2	14	TRBJ2-7	NA	TRBD1	TGTGCCAGCAGCTTGGGACAGGGGGCTTACGAGCAGTACTTC	CASSLGQGAYEQYF
TRBV4-2	18	TRBJ1-3	NA	TRBD1	TGTGCCAGCAGCCAAGCCGGACAGGGGTTGGGCTCTGGAAACACCATATATTTT	CASSQAGQGLGSGNTIYF
TRBV6-4	13	TRBJ2-2	once	NA	TGTGCCAGCAGGCCGCAGGCCCTCGGGGAGCTGTTTTTT	CASRPQALGELFF
TRBV30	14	TRBJ2-1	NA	NA	TGTGCCTGGGGTCGGGGAAGCTCCTACAATGAGCAGTTCTTC	CAWGRGSSYNEQFF
TRBV6-5	11	TRBJ1-1	few	TRBD1	TGTGCCGGCAGCAAGACAGGGGAAGCTTTCTTT	CAGSKTGEAFF
TRBV12-5	13	TRBJ1-1	NA	NA	TGTGCTAGTGGTTTGGTCGGAGGCGCTGAAGCTTTCTTT	CASGLVGGAEAFF
TRBV10-3	14	TRBJ2-7	NA	TRBD2	TGTGCCATCAGTGCCGGGGGGGGGACCTACGAGCAGTACTTC	CAISAGGGTYEQYF
TRBV30	18	TRBJ1-6	few	TRBD1	TGTGCCTGGAGTGTTTCCAGGACAGGGGGCTTAGGGGATTCACCCCTCCACTTT	CAWSVSRTGGLGDSPLHF
TRBV5-1	15	TRBJ2-3	NA	NA	TGCGCCAGCAGCTTGGTCCCGGGGAGAACAGATACGCAGTATTTT	CASSLVPGRTDTQYF
TRBV7-9	15	TRBJ2-7	few	NA	TGTGCCAGCAGCTTAGGTCTATCAAACTCCTACGAGCAGTACTTC	CASSLGLSNSYEQYF
TRBV11-2	16	TRBJ1-2	NA	NA	TGTGCCAGCAGCTTAGGGGTGGACAGATGGCACTATGGCTACACCTTC	CASSLGVDRWHYGYTF
TRBV5-1	12	TRBJ2-7	NA	TRBD1	TGCGCCAGCAGCTTAGACAGGGGATGGGGATACTTC	CASSLDRGWGYF
TRBV27	16	TRBJ2-7	NA	NA	TGTGCCAGCAGTCCCCTCCGGCTCGGGGGATGGAACGAGCAGTACTTC	CASSPLRLGGWNEQYF
TRBV11-2	16	TRBJ2-2	NA	TRBD1	TGTGCCAGCAGCTCCCCGGGACAGGCGAACACCGGGGAGCTGTTTTTT	CASSSPGQANTGELFF
TRBV19	12	TRBJ1-2	NA	NA	TGTGCCAGTAGTTTCGGGGTTTATGGCTACACCTTC	CASSFGVYGYTF
TRBV7-3	15	TRBJ1-3	NA	NA	TGTGCCAGCAGTTGGGCCGCTGGCTCTGGAAACACCATATATTTT	CASSWAAGSGNTIYF
TRBV11-2	14	TRBJ2-5	NA	NA	TGTGCCAGCAGCTTACTCGCGGTCCAAGAGACCCAGTACTTC	CASSLLAVQETQYF
TRBV18	13	TRBJ1-2	once	NA	TGTGCCAGCTCACCACTAGACTCGGGGGGCTACACCTTC	CASSPLDSGGYTF
TRBV7-2	15	TRBJ1-5	NA	NA	TGTGCCAGCAGCTCAGTAGGAGAAAGCAATCAGCCCCAGCATTTT	CASSSVGESNQPQHF
TRBV5-1	14	TRBJ1-1	NA	NA	TGCGCCAGCAGCGCCACAGGAATGAACACTGAAGCTTTCTTT	CASSATGMNTEAFF
TRBV2	16	TRBJ2-1	few	TRBD2	TGTGCCAGCAGCACTAGCGCTATTAGCTCCTACAATGAGCAGTTCTTC	CASSTSAISSYNEQFF
TRBV9	14	TRBJ1-1	NA	NA	TGTGCCAGCAGCCTCGGGGGGCCCAGCGCTGAAGCTTTCTTT	CASSLGGPSAEAFF
TRBV4-3	20	TRBJ2-7	NA	NA	TGCGCCAGCAGCCAAGATAAACCCAGGAAGACGATCCGATCAACCTACGAGCAGTACTTC	CASSQDKPRKTIRSTYEQYF
TRBV30	13	TRBJ2-5	NA	NA	TGTGCCTGCTATACAGGGAATTCGGGGACCCAGTACTTC	CACYTGNSGTQYF
TRBV7-2	9	TRBJ1-1	NA	NA	TGTGCCAGCCAGACTGAAGCTTTCTTT	CASQTEAFF
TRBV5-6	15	TRBJ2-7	NA	TRBD1	TGTGCCAGCAGCGGACCGGGACAGGCGGCTTACGAGCAGTACTTC	CASSGPGQAAYEQYF
TRBV30	14	TRBJ2-1	NA	TRBD2	TGTGCACACTCCCGGACTAGCGGGGACAATGAGCAGTTCTTC	CAHSRTSGDNEQFF
TRBV29-1	13	TRBJ1-4	once	NA	TGCAGCGTTGGTCTCGGGTTGAATGAAAAACTGTTTTTT	CSVGLGLNEKLFF
TRBV6-1	10	TRBJ1-2	NA	NA	TGTGCCAGCAGCCACAGCGGCTACACCTTC	CASSHSGYTF
TRBV15	17	TRBJ2-7	NA	NA	TGTGCCACCAGCAGCACTCGCGGGTCTTTGGGTTCATACGAGCAGTACTTC	CATSSTRGSLGSYEQYF
TRBV19	15	TRBJ2-1	NA	NA	TGTGCCAGTAGGGTCAAGCTACCCCCCTACAATGAGCAGTTCTTC	CASRVKLPPYNEQFF
TRBV18	15	TRBJ2-3	NA	NA	TGTGCCAGCTCACCAAGGGGGGGCTTCACAGATACGCAGTATTTT	CASSPRGGFTDTQYF
TRBV18	13	TRBJ1-1	NA	TRBD1	TGTGCCAGCTCACAAGGACAGGTGGCTGAAGCTTTCTTT	CASSQGQVAEAFF
TRBV5-6	12	TRBJ2-7	NA	NA	TGTGCCAGCAGCATAGACTACTACGAGCAGTACTTC	CASSIDYYEQYF
TRBV5-1	13	TRBJ2-5	few	NA	TGCGCCAGCAGCTTAACGAGGTTTGAGACCCAGTACTTC	CASSLTRFETQYF